The 18 T cell receptor beta chains in this list originate from one sample, sequenced in a study of blood T cell repertoires in COVID-19. Assay used: immunoSEQ multiplex PCR; TCRdb lists only in-frame clones, some missing. Among around 220,000 clones, approximately 86% were seen once, and the ten largest hold nearly 6.5%. Sample: PBMCs or T cells enriched from blood (not recorded which). Source of these receptors: a woman aged 30 to 39 with acute COVID-19.

The gene calls are TRBV6-5 and TRBJ2-3; 11 bases are shared with TRBD2. In germline, CDR1 is MNHEY, CDR2 SVGAGI. This CDR3 is 15 amino acids long. Trimming cost V 11 bases and J 1 base; bases outside gene matches: 8. CDR3 loop: CAGVGGLAGTDTQYF. The DNA for the CDR3 is TGTGCCGGGGTCGGGGGACTAGCGGGCACAGATACGCAGTATTTT.

This clone was seen more than once but under ten times. The gene calls are TRBV1 and TRBJ2-7; the table's TRBD2 call for D was not verified on the DNA. TRBV1 has pseudogene status. CDR3 length: 14 amino acids. Here the CDR3 DNA reads TGCACCAGCAGCTTTAGCGGGGGCTCCTACGAGCAGTACTTC. This codes for CTSSFSGGSYEQYF.

V and J are TRBV29-1 and TRBJ2-7, with D possibly matching TRBD1 (7 bases). The V and J ends lost 2 bases and 5 bases respectively, with 16 bases between them. Germline V lookup: CDR1 SQVTM, CDR2 ANQGSEA. This CDR3 is 14 amino acids long. CDR3 in DNA: TGCAGCGTTGAAAGGCAGGGGGGCGTCAACGAGCAGTACTTC. It codes for CSVERQGGVNEQYF.

V usage is TRBV15 and J usage is TRBJ1-4; 9 nucleotides align to TRBD1. Looked up from germline, CDR1 is LNHNV and CDR2 is YYDKDF (reference sequence). Germline trimming cut 0 bases from V and 8 bases from J; bases unmatched to any gene: 10. The CDR3 runs 17 residues. The CDR3 sequence: CATSRDLGTGRTEKLFF. The CDR3 DNA follows: TGTGCCACCAGCAGAGATCTGGGGACAGGGAGGACCGAAAAACTGTTTTTT.

V usage is TRBV6-5 and J usage is TRBJ2-3; 7 bases map to TRBD2. CDR3 length equals 15 residues. V trimming: 6 bases; J trimming: 6 bases; junction bases outside the gene matches: 12. Looked up from germline, CDR1 is MNHEY and CDR2 is SVGAGI. CDR3 DNA sequence: TGTGCCAGCAGGACCGGGACTACTGGGGCTGATACGCAGTATTTT. Its protein is CASRTGTTGADTQYF.

The V and J genes are TRBV6-2 or TRBV6-3 and TRBJ2-3, with D possibly matching TRBD1 (6 bases). V gave up 2 bases and J gave up 4 bases, with 13 bases separating them. The CDR3 contains 15 residues. From germline, CDR1 is MNHEY and CDR2 SVGEGT. The CDR3 DNA follows: TGTGCCAGCAGTTACGAACAGGGAAGGGCAGATACGCAGTATTTT. Its translation: CASSYEQGRADTQYF.

V is TRBV5-1 and J is TRBJ2-5, with D hard to call. Germline V gives CDR1 SGHRS, CDR2 YFSETQ. The CDR3 length is 15 residues. V was clipped by 1 base and J by 7 bases, with 17 bases between them. This chain's CDR3 is CASSLNEARPGTQYF. The CDR3 DNA is TGCGCCAGCAGCTTGAACGAGGCAAGGCCTGGGACCCAGTACTTC.

This chain links TRBV30 with TRBJ1-5; TRBD1 agrees at 8 bases. V dropped 3 bases and J dropped 8; count of bases not matched to a gene: 3. The CDR3 is 12 amino acids. The germline V gene has CDR1 GTSNPN and CDR2 SVGIG (reference sequence). The CDR3 DNA reads TGTGCCTGGAGCAGGGGGCAGGAGCCCCAGCATTTT. This codes for CAWSRGQEPQHF.

The V call is TRBV5-5, the J call TRBJ1-1; D not resolved. Germline CDR1 is SGHKS and CDR2 is YYEKEE (reference sequence). V was cut by 4 bases and J by 5 bases, with 18 bases left in between. The CDR3 is made up of 15 amino acids. CDR3 residues: CASSPHGGPETEAFF. The DNA for the CDR3 is TGTGCCAGCAGCCCCCACGGCGGGCCAGAGACTGAAGCTTTCTTT.

The chain is built from TRBV7-2 and TRBJ1-2; tentative D call: TRBD1 (5 bases). Germline loops: CDR1 SGHTA, CDR2 FQGNSA. The CDR3 is 14 residues long. V gave up 5 bases and J gave up 4 bases, with 14 bases separating them. CDR3: CASSRIRGGYGYTF. CDR3 DNA: TGTGCCAGCAGCCGTATTCGGGGGGGCTATGGCTACACCTTC.

The V call is TRBV6-5, the J call TRBJ2-5; 7 bases match TRBD1. CDR1 MNHEY and CDR2 SVGAGI come from the germline V gene. CDR3 length: 14 residues. Trimming took 6 bases from V and 5 from J; bases not matched to a gene: 9. The CDR3 sequence is CASSPGGLRETQYF. In DNA form, the CDR3 reads TGTGCCAGCAGCCCAGGGGGTTTGCGGGAGACCCAGTACTTC.

The rearrangement links TRBV28 to TRBJ1-1; D may be TRBD1 (5 bases). This CDR3 comprises 13 residues. V lost 4 bases and J lost 2, with 8 bases in between. Germline values: CDR1 MDHEN, CDR2 SYDVKM. The CDR3 sequence: CASSSGGNTEAFF. In DNA form, the CDR3 reads TGTGCCAGCAGTTCGGGGGGAAACACTGAAGCTTTCTTT.

V usage is TRBV3-1 (or the pseudogene TRBV3-2) and J usage is TRBJ2-2; D is uncertain. The length of the CDR3 is 16 residues. CDR1 and CDR2 from the germline V gene are LGHDT and YNNKEL (reference sequence). V shed 4 bases and J shed 2 bases, with 14 bases lying between them. The CDR3 DNA reads TGTGCCAGCAGCCCTTTTTCTGGCGGAAACACCGGGGAGCTGTTTTTT. Its protein is CASSPFSGGNTGELFF.

A note on this clone: The same CDR3 arises from other DNA sequences in this sample as well. V and J are TRBV6-5 and TRBJ2-7, with D tentatively TRBD1 (6 bases). The ends were cut back, 8 bases at V and 0 bases at J, with 11 bases in the middle. The germline V gene has CDR1 MNHEY and CDR2 SVGAGI. This CDR3 is 13 amino acids long. The CDR3 spells CASRTGSSYEQYF. DNA for the CDR3: TGTGCCAGCCGTACAGGGAGCTCCTACGAGCAGTACTTC.

The chain links TRBV3-1 (or the pseudogene TRBV3-2) to TRBJ1-6; maybe TRBD1 (6 bases). V was pared by 5 bases and J by 8 bases, with 13 bases between. Germline lookup yields CDR1 LGHDT and CDR2 YNNKEL (reference sequence). The CDR3 consists of 14 residues. CDR3 DNA sequence: TGTGCCAGCAGCGCACAGGGTAGGGATTCACCCCTCCACTTT. It translates to CASSAQGRDSPLHF.

The gene calls are TRBV12-3 or TRBV12-4 and TRBJ2-7; D is ambiguous. V was shortened by 5 bases and J by 3 bases, with 8 bases between the two germline ends. The CDR3 runs 12 residues. CDR3 sequence reads: CASSPALYEQYF. The CDR3 DNA is TGTGCCAGCAGTCCCGCACTCTACGAGCAGTACTTC.

The chain uses TRBV7-8 and TRBJ1-5, with D tentatively TRBD1 (6 bases). V was trimmed by 1 base and J by 0 bases, leaving 16 bases between them. The germline CDR1 and CDR2 sequences are SGHVS and FQNEAQ. This CDR3 has 18 residues. The CDR3 DNA reads TGTGCCAGCAGCTTAGTACTAAGGACAGCCGATAGCAATCAGCCCCAGCATTTT. Translation: CASSLVLRTADSNQPQHF. The full variable domain, rest sourced from reference TRBV7-8 and TRBJ1-5, is GAGVSQSPRYKVAKRGQDVALRCDPISGHVSLFWYQQALGQGPEFLTYFQNEAQLDKSGLPSDRFFAERPEGSVSTLKIQRTQQEDSAVYLCASSLVLRTADSNQPQHFGDGTRLSIL.

The gene calls are TRBV6-5 and TRBJ1-6; D call uncertain. V lost 4 bases, J lost 6 bases, and 7 bases lay in between. Germline-derived CDR1 and CDR2 are MNHEY and SVGAGI. The CDR3 is 13 residues long. DNA for the CDR3: TGTGCCAGCAGTTCCCGAGTTAATTCACCCCTCCACTTT. This sequence encodes CASSSRVNSPLHF.